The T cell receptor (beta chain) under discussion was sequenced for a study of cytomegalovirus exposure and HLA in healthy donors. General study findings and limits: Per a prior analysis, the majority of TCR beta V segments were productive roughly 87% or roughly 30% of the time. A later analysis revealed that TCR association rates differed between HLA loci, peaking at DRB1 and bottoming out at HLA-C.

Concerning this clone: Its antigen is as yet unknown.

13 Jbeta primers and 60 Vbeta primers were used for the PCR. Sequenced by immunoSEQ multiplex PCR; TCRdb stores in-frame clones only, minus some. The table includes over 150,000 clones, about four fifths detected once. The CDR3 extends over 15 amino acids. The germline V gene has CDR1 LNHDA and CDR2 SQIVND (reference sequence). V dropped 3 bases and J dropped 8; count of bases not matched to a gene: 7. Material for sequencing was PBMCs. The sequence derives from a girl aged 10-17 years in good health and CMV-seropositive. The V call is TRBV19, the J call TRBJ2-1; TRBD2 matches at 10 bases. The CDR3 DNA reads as TGTGCCAGTAGTATTCCCAGCGGGGGGGCCGATGAGCAGTTCTTC. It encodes CASSIPSGGADEQFF.